This is a list of T cell receptor beta chains from one sample in a study of high-grade serous ovarian cancer treatment subgroups. The assay was immunoSEQ multiplex PCR, and TCRdb's table has in-frame clones only and misses some. This table holds about 5,900 clones, over 70% found once. Input material: tumor tissue. The receptors derive from a human donor with high-grade serous ovarian cancer. Each CDR3 is given with its conserved first and last residue. The order of the fields is D gene, J gene, clone size, V gene, CDR3 protein. D genes are given only for firm matches. Not every row has a clone size; where given, it reads once, few, many or a size class.

NA | TRBJ1-6 | NA | TRBV2 | CASRGGASDGRSPLHF
NA | TRBJ1-1 | NA | TRBV5-6 | CASSFRRQGRAEAFF
NA | TRBJ2-1 | NA | TRBV6-5 | CASSYSRGKQFF
NA | TRBJ2-3 | NA | TRBV7-8 | CASSLDRTDTQYF
TRBD2 | TRBJ2-3 | NA | TRBV28 | CASSSGGAADTQYF
TRBD2 | TRBJ2-1 | medium-sized | TRBV19 | CASSIVGGGANEQFF
NA | TRBJ1-2 | NA | TRBV7-2 | CASSLARQHYGYTF
TRBD2 | TRBJ2-1 | few | TRBV7-8 | CASRLTSGYNEQFF
NA | TRBJ2-7 | NA | TRBV5-1 | CASSLVGYRAGEQYF
NA | TRBJ2-3 | NA | TRBV10-1 | CASRGGTANTDTQYF
TRBD1 | TRBJ1-5 | NA | TRBV5-6 | CASSRTGGSNQPQHF
NA | TRBJ1-1 | NA | TRBV30 | CAWGVNTEAFF
TRBD1 | TRBJ2-3 | NA | TRBV7-9 | CASSLAWTGGSDTQYF
NA | TRBJ1-2 | NA | TRBV5-4 | CASSLGVGYGYTF
TRBD1 | TRBJ2-2 | NA | TRBV10-1 | CASSESDRPPNTGELFF
TRBD1 | TRBJ2-1 | NA | TRBV30 | CAWTLGQGSYNEQFF
NA | TRBJ1-1 | few | TRBV5-1 | CASSSNSGGGTEAFF
NA | TRBJ1-6 | large | TRBV9 | CASSVGWVQENSPLHF
NA | TRBJ2-5 | once | TRBV7-2 | CASSPGLTALRIIQETQYF
NA | TRBJ1-1 | NA | TRBV7-9 | CASSPTLGAFF
TRBD2 | TRBJ2-7 | NA | TRBV4-2 | CASSQGSSGDPGHF
NA | TRBJ2-1 | NA | TRBV30 | CAWSKTGGGLDEQFF
NA | TRBJ1-2 | once | TRBV28 | CASSLNDLYNYGYTF
NA | TRBJ1-2 | few | TRBV5-6 | CASSLGGWLYHGYTF
NA | TRBJ2-7 | NA | TRBV28 | CATAPPGLPSYEQYF
TRBD2 | TRBJ2-1 | NA | TRBV5-6 | CASSLPKRGGRYNEQFF
TRBD1 | TRBJ2-5 | NA | TRBV6-5 | CASSNRGRGETQYF
NA | TRBJ2-2 | NA | TRBV6-6 | CASSLLATGELFF
NA | TRBJ2-7 | NA | TRBV5-5 | CASSLTEPGPGEQYF
TRBD1 | TRBJ2-5 | NA | TRBV2 | CASRDQTGRRETQYF
TRBD1 | TRBJ1-1 | NA | TRBV6-6 | CASSYQGQGEAFF
TRBD1 | TRBJ1-4 | NA | TRBV2 | CASRGTGLTNEKLFF
NA | NA | NA | TRBV6-5 | CASRTTGSEQYF
NA | TRBJ1-1 | NA | TRBV5-1 | CASSLEFGGTEAFF
TRBD2 | TRBJ2-3 | NA | TRBV19 | CASSRASGQADTQYF
NA | TRBJ2-5 | once | TRBV4-1 | CASSQEIGAFLSQETQYF
NA | TRBJ1-6 | NA | TRBV6-6 | CASTSPARGSPLHF
TRBD2 | TRBJ2-3 | once | TRBV29-1 | CSGAWREVTDTQYF
NA | TRBJ1-1 | NA | TRBV6-1 | CASSSEIQAFF
NA | TRBJ2-1 | NA | TRBV6-5 | CASRFGGSSYNEQFF
NA | TRBJ1-1 | NA | TRBV6-1 | CASSEFRQANTEAFF
NA | TRBJ1-2 | NA | TRBV5-6 | CASSFLVPHTGRQDGYTF
NA | TRBJ2-7 | NA | TRBV5-1 | CASRGDRSSYEQYF
TRBD1 | TRBJ1-1 | NA | TRBV5-1 | CASSSTGGVNTEAFF
NA | TRBJ1-1 | NA | TRBV21-1 | CASTKGENTEAFF
TRBD2 | TRBJ2-1 | NA | TRBV7-9 | CASSPGTKRYNEQFF
NA | TRBJ1-2 | NA | TRBV10-3 | CAISEQGQLGDGYTF
NA | TRBJ2-2 | once | TRBV4-3 | CASSQDYGSSGKVGELFF
NA | TRBJ1-1 | NA | TRBV27 | CASSGLGVTEAFF
NA | TRBJ1-2 | NA | TRBV5-1 | CASSLAIDGSNYNYGYTF
NA | TRBJ1-4 | NA | TRBV5-1 | CASSLSPGGANEKLFF
NA | TRBJ2-1 | NA | TRBV2 | CASRGFGNEQFF
NA | TRBJ2-5 | few | TRBV28 | CASSLYSAETQYF
NA | TRBJ2-7 | NA | TRBV18 | CASSQSLKSSYEQYF
NA | TRBJ2-1 | NA | TRBV28 | CASSPREGAANEQFF
TRBD2 | TRBJ2-5 | once | TRBV9 | CASSDGTSGKETQYF
NA | TRBJ1-1 | NA | TRBV7-9 | CASSLGTGEAFF